Shown below are 6 T cell receptor beta chains from a single sample sequenced in a study of a mutant IDH1 vaccine in newly diagnosed glioma. This sample's time point: week 11, during vaccination. With topical imiquimod, each dose of the vaccine consisted of 300 ug of mutant IDH1 20-mer peptide. The protocol was immunoSEQ multiplex PCR, while the TCRdb copy is restricted to in-frame clones and leaves out a portion. The sample contains around 25,000 clones, 60% to 80% of which appear only once. No antigen has been identified for these receptors. The sample in question was PBMCs, obtained from a glioma patient whose treatment included an IDH1 peptide vaccine. These receptors were taken from a woman between 18 and 29 years old with glioma.

The DNA for the CDR3 is TGTGCCAGCAGTTTGGACAGTAAATGGGGAGGACCCCTCCACTTT. It specifies CASSLDSKWGGPLHF. This chain connects TRBV6-5 to TRBJ1-6, with a weak D call TRBD1 (6 bases). This CDR3 is 15 amino acids long. V lost 4 bases, J lost 12 bases, and 19 bases lay in between. The germline V gene encodes CDR1 MNHEY and CDR2 SVGAGI.

As for this clone: The junction and the germline gene differ at one end; a read error may be behind it. The V gene is TRBV7-7, the J gene TRBJ2-7; 10 bases match TRBD1. CDR3 length: 18 residues. CDR1 SSHAT and CDR2 FNYEAQ come from the germline V gene (reference sequence). This CDR3 reads CASSLEPSGQGQTYEQYF. The CDR3 nucleotides are TGTGCTAGCAGCTTAGAGCCGTCGGGACAGGGGCAAACCTACGAGCAGTACTTC.

CDR3 DNA sequence: TGTGCCAGCAGCCGTCGGCAGGGGAAGAACACTGAAGCTTTCTTT. It translates to CASSRRQGKNTEAFF. The rearrangement links TRBV5-6 to TRBJ1-1; D possibly corresponds to TRBD1 (6 bases). This CDR3 has 15 amino acids. The V gene's germline CDR1 is SGHDT and CDR2 YYEEEE. Trimming removed 4 bases from V and 1 base from J, with 14 bases in between.

This clone was counted a single time. For the CDR3, the DNA is TGCGCCAGCAGCTTGGCCAGCAATCAGCCCCAGCATTTT. Amino acid sequence: CASSLASNQPQHF. This chain links TRBV5-1 with TRBJ1-5; D not certain. Between the trimmed V and J ends, which lost 0 bases and 1 base, there was a span of 2 bases. Germline V gene lookup returns CDR1 SGHRS and CDR2 YFSETQ. The length of the CDR3 is 13 residues.

The chain combines TRBV6-6 with TRBJ2-7, with a weak D call TRBD1 (5 bases). The CDR3 spans 13 residues. Deletions cut 7 bases from V and 3 bases from J, with 13 bases between. Germline V gene data show CDR1 as MNHNY and CDR2 as SVGAGI (reference sequence). In DNA form, the CDR3 reads TGTGCCAGCACCCCAGACAGTTACTACGAGCAGTACTTC. It translates to CASTPDSYYEQYF.

The chain is built from TRBV15 and TRBJ1-6; D not resolved. The CDR3 totals 18 residues. Germline V gives CDR1 LNHNV, CDR2 YYDKDF (reference sequence). V shed 2 bases and J shed 0 bases, with 14 bases lying between them. The CDR3: CATSRSGVLSSYNSPLHF. As DNA, the CDR3 is TGTGCCACCAGCAGATCAGGTGTCCTTAGCTCCTATAATTCACCCCTCCACTTT.